This passage covers 6 T cell receptor beta chains from one sample sequenced in a study of cytomegalovirus exposure and HLA in healthy donors. PCR amplification relied on 60 Vbeta primers (plus 13 Jbeta primers). TCRdb's table, derived via immunoSEQ multiplex PCR, lists solely in-frame clones and lacks some. In the table there are under 150,000 clones, roughly 80% of which are singletons. The sequenced material came from PBMCs. These receptors were obtained from a woman aged 25-40 years in good health and CMV-seropositive.

The J gene is TRBJ2-7, the V gene TRBV19; maybe TRBD1 (6 bases). The CDR3 totals 14 residues. The germline V gene has CDR1 LNHDA and CDR2 SQIVND (reference sequence). The V end was cut by 5 bases, the J end by 2 bases, with 13 bases between. CDR3: CASSPQGQAYEQYF. The CDR3 nucleotides read TGTGCCAGTAGTCCTCAGGGACAAGCCTACGAGCAGTACTTC.

J is TRBJ2-2 and V is TRBV10-3; 8 positions agree with TRBD1. From germline, CDR1 is ENHRY and CDR2 SYGVKD. The CDR3 is made up of 15 amino acids. Losses at the gene ends were 6 bases for V and 3 bases for J; bases not matched to a gene: 6. The CDR3: CAISATGGDTGELFF. The CDR3 DNA is TGTGCCATCAGCGCTACAGGGGGTGACACCGGGGAGCTGTTTTTT.

The chain recombines TRBV5-1 with TRBJ2-1, with TRBD2 matching 11 bases. CDR3 length equals 16 residues. Germline values: CDR1 SGHRS, CDR2 YFSETQ. V gave up 3 bases and J gave up 9 bases; unmatched junction bases: 11. This CDR3 is CASSYIAGGLKGEQFF. The CDR3 DNA sequence: TGCGCCAGCAGCTACATAGCGGGGGGGCTTAAGGGTGAGCAGTTCTTC.

This chain joins TRBV13 and TRBJ2-1, with 8 positions matching TRBD1. The CDR3 is 16 residues long. In germline, CDR1 is PRHDT, CDR2 FYEKMQ (reference sequence). With 5 bases clipped from V and 7 bases from J, the junction kept 13 bases outside the gene matches. The CDR3 reads CASSRQGPRGLNEQFF. CDR3 DNA sequence: TGTGCCAGCAGCCGACAGGGGCCGCGGGGCCTGAATGAGCAGTTCTTC.

The chain has TRBV19 and TRBJ2-5, with 8 bases aligning to TRBD2. The V segment lost 3 bases and the J segment 2 bases; nucleotides outside the gene matches: 5. The germline gives CDR1 LNHDA, CDR2 SQIVND (reference sequence). The CDR3 spans 15 residues. CDR3 protein: CASSMPPGGQETQYF. The DNA for the CDR3 is TGTGCCAGTAGTATGCCACCGGGGGGGCAAGAGACCCAGTACTTC.

The chain has TRBV15 and TRBJ2-1, with D perhaps TRBD2 (5 bases). V lost 4 bases, J lost 9 bases, and 13 bases lay in between. The CDR3 sequence is 13 residues long. CDR1 is LNHNV, CDR2 YYDKDF, per germline (reference sequence). The chain's CDR3 is CATSTLKRGEQFF. In DNA form, the CDR3 reads TGTGCCACCAGCACCTTAAAACGGGGTGAGCAGTTCTTC.